These 18 T cell receptor beta chains share one sample of origin, sequenced in a study of shared clonotypes between healthy human individuals. Profiled with immunoSEQ multiplex PCR; TCRdb holds only in-frame clones, not every one. The sample carries more than 1,200,000 clones, about 98.5% recorded once. Sequencing used naive CD4+ T cells sorted from blood. The sample's subset: CD45RA+ positively selected. Every receptor here comes from a man aged 25 to 40 in good health.

The chain joins TRBV20-1 to TRBJ2-7, with D uncertain. The CDR3 is 11 residues long. CDR1 DFQATT and CDR2 SNEGSKA come from the germline V gene (reference sequence). V lost 3 bases and J 4 bases, leaving 7 bases between the germline ends. CDR3 in amino acids: CSASNTYEQYF. The CDR3 DNA is TGCAGTGCTAGTAATACTTACGAGCAGTACTTC.

V and J are TRBV9 and TRBJ2-7; D gene uncertain. V shed 0 bases and J shed 5 bases, with 9 bases lying between them. There are 13 residues in the CDR3. Per germline, CDR1 SGDLS and CDR2 YYNGEE. In DNA, the CDR3 is TGTGCCAGCAGCGTAGCTACGAGAAACGAGCAGTACTTC. This sequence encodes CASSVATRNEQYF.

This clone occurred once. The chain uses TRBV9 and TRBJ2-7; TRBD2 agrees at 14 bases. Per germline, CDR1 SGDLS and CDR2 YYNGEE. V shed 0 bases, J shed 6 bases, and the junction held 2 bases outside the gene matches. CDR3 length: 15 amino acids. The CDR3: CASSVVGLAGGEQYF. Written as DNA, the CDR3 is TGTGCCAGCAGCGTAGTCGGACTAGCGGGAGGCGAGCAGTACTTC. Using reference TRBV9 and TRBJ2-7 for the parts outside the CDR3, the full variable domain is DSGVTQTPKHLITATGQRVTLRCSPRSGDLSVYWYQQSLDQGLQFLIQYYNGEERAKGNILERFSAQQFPDLHSELNLSSLELGDSALYFCASSVVGLAGGEQYFGPGTRLTVT.

This clone was detected once. The chain carries TRBV6-6 and TRBJ2-7, with D possibly being TRBD2 (5 bases). Deletions cut 4 bases from V and 0 bases from J, with 13 bases between. CDR1 is MNHNY, CDR2 SVGAGI, per germline (reference sequence). CDR3 length: 15 residues. This chain's CDR3 is CASSFPGLSSYEQYF. The CDR3 DNA sequence: TGTGCCAGCAGTTTCCCAGGACTGAGCTCCTACGAGCAGTACTTC.

This sequence joins TRBV7-6 and TRBJ2-1; 14 nucleotides line up with TRBD2. The CDR3 is 19 amino acids. Germline CDR1 and CDR2: SGHVS and FNYEAQ. The J segment lost 6 bases and the V segment lost 1 base, leaving 11 bases of the junction unmatched. The CDR3 DNA sequence: TGTGCCAGCAGCTTAGGGGGGGGGACTAGCGGGAGACGCGGCAATGAGCAGTTCTTC. It codes for CASSLGGGTSGRRGNEQFF.

The V gene is TRBV28, the J gene TRBJ1-3; D gene ambiguous. Trimming pared 6 bases from V and 1 base from J, leaving 10 bases between. The V gene's germline CDR1 is MDHEN and CDR2 SYDVKM. CDR3 length equals 14 residues. CDR3 DNA sequence: TGTGCCAGCAGCCGCCTTGGGTCTGGAAACACCATATATTTT. It translates to CASSRLGSGNTIYF.

The CDR3 DNA reads TGTGCGACCATAGGAATGAACACTGAAGCTTTCTTT. This translates into CATIGMNTEAFF. The chain uses TRBV6-5 and TRBJ1-1; D remains ambiguous. In germline, CDR1 is MNHEY, CDR2 SVGAGI. The length of the CDR3 is 12 residues.

The J gene is TRBJ2-2, the V gene TRBV5-4; tentative D call: TRBD1 (5 bases). The CDR3 is 14 amino acids. Per germline, CDR1 SGHNT and CDR2 YYREEE (reference sequence). The ends were cut back, 0 bases at V and 6 bases at J, with 9 bases in the middle. The CDR3 loop reads CASSLGGFPGELFF. CDR3 coding DNA: TGTGCCAGCAGCTTGGGGGGCTTCCCCGGGGAGCTGTTTTTT.

This rearrangement joins TRBV29-1 to TRBJ2-1; D may be TRBD1 or TRBD2 (6 bases each). V lost 1 base and J 4 bases, leaving 14 bases between the germline ends. The CDR3 is 15 amino acids. CDR1 is SQVTM and CDR2 is ANQGSEA in the germline V gene. The CDR3 reads CSVEGPQGRYNEQFF. CDR3 coding DNA: TGCAGCGTTGAAGGACCCCAGGGGAGGTACAATGAGCAGTTCTTC.

Worth noting for this clone: This sample also contains other DNA sequences that code for the same CDR3. The chain's CDR3 is CASSLGDSQETQYF. In DNA, the CDR3 is TGCGCCAGCAGCTTGGGAGACAGCCAAGAGACCCAGTACTTC. The V and J genes are TRBV5-1 and TRBJ2-5; TRBD1 is a possible D gene (5 bases). Germline V CDR1 and CDR2: SGHRS, YFSETQ. V lost 0 bases and J lost 1, with 7 bases in between. This CDR3 region has 14 residues. Combining the CDR3 with reference TRBV5-1 and TRBJ2-5 gives the whole variable domain KAGVTQTPRYLIKTRGQQVTLSCSPISGHRSVSWYQQTPGQGLQFLFEYFSETQRNKGNFPGRFSGRQFSNSRSEMNVSTLELGDSALYLCASSLGDSQETQYFGPGTRLLVL.

The chain is built from TRBV18 and TRBJ2-2, with 12 bases aligning to TRBD2. J lost 2 bases, V lost 1 base, and 5 bases had no gene match. The CDR3 has 18 residues. The germline gives CDR1 KGHSH, CDR2 LQKENI. The CDR3 DNA reads TGTGCCAGCTCACCACGGACTAGCGGGACATTAAACACCGGGGAGCTGTTTTTT. Amino acids: CASSPRTSGTLNTGELFF.

Worth noting for this clone: Other DNA sequences in the same sample also yield this CDR3. The chain has TRBV7-9 and TRBJ2-5; no definite D call. V dropped 0 bases and J dropped 5 bases, with 4 bases sitting between them. The CDR3 has 12 residues. CDR1 is SEHNR, CDR2 FQNEAQ, per germline (reference sequence). The CDR3 sequence is CASSLARETQYF. As DNA, the CDR3 is TGTGCCAGCAGCTTAGCAAGGGAGACCCAGTACTTC.

V is TRBV19 and J is TRBJ1-5, with no clear D. The CDR3 covers 14 residues. Germline assignment: CDR1 LNHDA and CDR2 SQIVND (reference sequence). V was cut by 3 bases and J by 5 bases, with 11 bases left in between. Here the CDR3 reads CASSIGRVDQPQHF. The CDR3 nucleotides are TGTGCCAGTAGTATTGGGCGAGTGGATCAGCCCCAGCATTTT.

V and J are TRBV5-5 and TRBJ2-7; 13 bases align to TRBD2. CDR1 SGHKS and CDR2 YYEKEE come from the germline V gene (reference sequence). This CDR3 spans 17 amino acids. The V gene end was trimmed by 1 base and the J gene end by 4 bases; junction bases not matched to a gene: 8. CDR3: CASSLTMTSGRRYEQYF. CDR3 bases: TGTGCCAGCAGCTTGACCATGACTAGCGGGAGGAGGTACGAGCAGTACTTC.

The rearrangement joins TRBV7-6 to TRBJ2-5, with unresolved D. In germline, CDR1 is SGHVS, CDR2 FNYEAQ. V lost 0 bases and J lost 5, with 7 bases in between. The CDR3 loop spans 13 amino acids. This CDR3 is CASSLASWETQYF. In DNA, the CDR3 is TGTGCCAGCAGCTTAGCGAGCTGGGAGACCCAGTACTTC. Combining the CDR3 with reference TRBV7-6 and TRBJ2-5 gives the whole variable domain GAGVSQSPRYKVTKRGQDVALRCDPISGHVSLYWYRQALGQGPEFLTYFNYEAQQDKSGLPNDRFSAERPEGSISTLTIQRTEQRDSAMYRCASSLASWETQYFGPGTRLLVL.

The V call is TRBV27, the J call TRBJ2-7; no clear D gene. Trimming shortened V by 3 bases and J by 0 bases, and 6 bases separated the two germline ends. CDR3 size: 13 residues. Germline CDR1 and CDR2: MNHEY and SMNVEV (reference sequence). The CDR3 DNA is TGTGCCAGCAGTTTCACTCTCTCCTACGAGCAGTACTTC. Protein product: CASSFTLSYEQYF.

This sequence joins TRBV6-6 and TRBJ2-1; 12 bases match TRBD2. The J segment lost 6 bases and the V segment lost 6 bases, leaving 6 bases of the junction unmatched. The CDR3 loop spans 15 amino acids. Looked up from germline, CDR1 is MNHNY and CDR2 is SVGAGI (reference sequence). CDR3 sequence: CASRPTSGRRNEQFF. CDR3 DNA: TGTGCCAGCAGACCTACTAGCGGGAGGCGCAATGAGCAGTTCTTC.

This rearrangement joins TRBV7-8 to TRBJ2-7; 10 nucleotides line up with TRBD2. The CDR3 covers 14 residues. The trim removed 6 bases at V and 6 bases at J, leaving 8 bases unmatched. The germline V gene encodes CDR1 SGHVS and CDR2 FQNEAQ. The CDR3 is CASRGVSGRSEQYF. The CDR3 DNA is TGTGCCAGCAGGGGAGTTAGCGGGAGGAGCGAGCAGTACTTC.